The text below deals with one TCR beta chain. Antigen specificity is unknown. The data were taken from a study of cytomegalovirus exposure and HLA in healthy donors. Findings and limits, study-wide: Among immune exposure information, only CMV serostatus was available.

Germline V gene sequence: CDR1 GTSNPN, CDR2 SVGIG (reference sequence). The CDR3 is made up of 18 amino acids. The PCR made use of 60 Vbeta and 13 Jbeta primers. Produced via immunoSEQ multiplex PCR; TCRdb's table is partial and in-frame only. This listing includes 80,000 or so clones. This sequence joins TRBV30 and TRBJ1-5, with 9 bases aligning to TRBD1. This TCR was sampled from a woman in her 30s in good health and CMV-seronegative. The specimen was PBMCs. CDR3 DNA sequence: TGTGTACTTCGAATAGGACAGGGGCTATTAAGTAGCAATCAGCCCCAGCATTTT. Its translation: CVLRIGQGLLSSNQPQHF.